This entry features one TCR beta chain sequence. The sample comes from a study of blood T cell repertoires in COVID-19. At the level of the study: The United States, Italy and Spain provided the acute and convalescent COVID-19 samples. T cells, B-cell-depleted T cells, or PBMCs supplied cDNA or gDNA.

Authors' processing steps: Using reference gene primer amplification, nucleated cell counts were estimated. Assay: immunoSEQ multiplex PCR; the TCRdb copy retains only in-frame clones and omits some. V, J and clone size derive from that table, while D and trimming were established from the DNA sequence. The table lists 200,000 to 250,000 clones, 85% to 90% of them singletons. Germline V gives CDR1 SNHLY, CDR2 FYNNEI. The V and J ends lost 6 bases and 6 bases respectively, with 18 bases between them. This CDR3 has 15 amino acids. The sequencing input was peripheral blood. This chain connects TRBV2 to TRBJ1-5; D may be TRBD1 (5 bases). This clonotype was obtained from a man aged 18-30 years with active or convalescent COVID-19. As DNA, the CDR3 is TGTGCCAGCAGGGACGGTTTTGCAGGGTTTCAGCCCCAGCATTTT. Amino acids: CASRDGFAGFQPQHF.